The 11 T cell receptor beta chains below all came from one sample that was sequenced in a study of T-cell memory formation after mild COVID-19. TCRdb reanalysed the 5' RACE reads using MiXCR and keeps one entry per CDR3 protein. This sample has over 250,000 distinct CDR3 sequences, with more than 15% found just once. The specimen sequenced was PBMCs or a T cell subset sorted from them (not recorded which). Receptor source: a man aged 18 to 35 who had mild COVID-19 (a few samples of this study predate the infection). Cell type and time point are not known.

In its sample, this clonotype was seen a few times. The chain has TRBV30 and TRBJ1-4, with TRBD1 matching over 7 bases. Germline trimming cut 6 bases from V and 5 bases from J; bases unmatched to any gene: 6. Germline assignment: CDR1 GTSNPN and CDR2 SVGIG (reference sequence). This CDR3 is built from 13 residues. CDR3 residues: CACNRGSNEKLFF. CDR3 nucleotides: TGTGCCTGCAACAGGGGATCGAATGAAAAACTGTTTTTT.

The CDR3 spells CASSYNRDRGALHF. CDR3 bases: TGTGCCAGCAGCTATAACCGGGACAGGGGTGCCCTCCACTTT. The chain joins TRBV7-2 to TRBJ1-6; 10 bases map to TRBD1. The V gene end was trimmed by 4 bases and the J gene end by 14 bases; junction bases not matched to a gene: 8. This CDR3 has 14 amino acids. CDR1 and CDR2 (germline): SGHTA, FQGNSA.

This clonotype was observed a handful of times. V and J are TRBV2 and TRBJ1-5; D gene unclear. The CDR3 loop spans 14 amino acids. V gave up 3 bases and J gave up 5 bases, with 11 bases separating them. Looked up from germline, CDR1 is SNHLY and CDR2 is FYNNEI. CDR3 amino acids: CASSEGWGDQPQHF. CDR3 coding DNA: TGTGCCAGCAGTGAGGGTTGGGGTGATCAGCCCCAGCATTTT.

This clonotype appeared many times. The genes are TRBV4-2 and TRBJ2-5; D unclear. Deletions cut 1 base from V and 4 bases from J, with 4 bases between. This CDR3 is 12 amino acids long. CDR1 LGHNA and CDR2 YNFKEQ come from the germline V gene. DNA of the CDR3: TGTGCCAGCAGCCAAGGTATAGAGACCCAGTACTTC. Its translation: CASSQGIETQYF.

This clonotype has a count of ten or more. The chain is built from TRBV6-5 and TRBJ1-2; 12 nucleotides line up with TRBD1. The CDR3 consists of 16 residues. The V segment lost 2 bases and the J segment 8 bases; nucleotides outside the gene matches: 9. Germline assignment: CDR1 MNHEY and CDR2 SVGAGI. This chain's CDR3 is CASSYEWDRGLGGYTF. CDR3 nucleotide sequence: TGTGCCAGCAGTTACGAGTGGGACAGGGGGCTGGGCGGCTACACCTTC.

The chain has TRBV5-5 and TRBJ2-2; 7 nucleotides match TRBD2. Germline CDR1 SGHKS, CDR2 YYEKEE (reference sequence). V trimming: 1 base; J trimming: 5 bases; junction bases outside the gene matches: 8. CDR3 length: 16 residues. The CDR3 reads CASSLTGTTLTGELFF. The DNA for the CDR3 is TGTGCCAGCAGCTTGACCGGGACTACCTTAACCGGGGAGCTGTTTTTT. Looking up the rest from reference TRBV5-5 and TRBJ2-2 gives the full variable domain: DAGVTQSPTHLIKTRGQQVTLRCSPISGHKSVSWYQQVLGQGPQFIFQYYEKEERGRGNFPDRFSARQFPNYSSELNVNALLLGDSALYLCASSLTGTTLTGELFFGEGSRLTVL.

The CDR3 DNA reads TGCAGTGCTAGAGATTGGGTAAACTCGGAAGCTTTCTTT. Translated, it gives CSARDWVNSEAFF. The J gene is TRBJ1-1, the V gene TRBV20-1; no reliable D call. The CDR3 has 13 amino acids. V shed 0 bases and J shed 8 bases, with 13 bases lying between them. The germline V gene has CDR1 DFQATT and CDR2 SNEGSKA (reference sequence).

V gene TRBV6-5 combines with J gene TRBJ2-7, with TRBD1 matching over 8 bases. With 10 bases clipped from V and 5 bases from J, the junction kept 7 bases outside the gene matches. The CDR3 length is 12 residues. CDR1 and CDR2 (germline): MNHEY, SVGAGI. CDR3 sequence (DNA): TGTGCCACCGCGACAGGGGTCCACGAGCAGTACTTC. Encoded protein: CATATGVHEQYF.

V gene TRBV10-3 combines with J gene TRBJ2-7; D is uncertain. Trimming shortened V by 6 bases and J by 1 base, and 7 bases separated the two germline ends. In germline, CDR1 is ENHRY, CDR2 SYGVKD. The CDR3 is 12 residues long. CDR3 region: CAISGKSYEQYF. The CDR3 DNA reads TGTGCCATCAGCGGCAAGTCCTACGAGCAGTACTTC.

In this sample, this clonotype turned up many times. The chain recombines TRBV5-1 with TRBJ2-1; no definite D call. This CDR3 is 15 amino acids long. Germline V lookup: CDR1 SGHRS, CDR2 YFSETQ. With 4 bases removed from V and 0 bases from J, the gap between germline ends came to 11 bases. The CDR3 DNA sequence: TGCGCCAGCAGCCTCGGTAGTAACTCCTACAATGAGCAGTTCTTC. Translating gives CASSLGSNSYNEQFF.

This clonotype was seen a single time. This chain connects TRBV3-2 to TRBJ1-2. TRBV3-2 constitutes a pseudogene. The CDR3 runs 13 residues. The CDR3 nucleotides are TGTGCCAGCAGCCAAGAGCGTGAGGGCGGCTACACCTTC. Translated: CASSQEREGGYTF.